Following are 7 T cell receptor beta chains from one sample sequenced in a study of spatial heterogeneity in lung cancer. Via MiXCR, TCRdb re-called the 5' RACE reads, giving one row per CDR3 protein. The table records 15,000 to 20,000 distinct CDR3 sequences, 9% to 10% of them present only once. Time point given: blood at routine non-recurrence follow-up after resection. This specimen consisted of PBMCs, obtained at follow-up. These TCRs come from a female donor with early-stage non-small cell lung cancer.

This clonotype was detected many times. CDR3 coding DNA: TGTGCCAGCAGTTTATGGGCAGCATCCTCCTACGAGCAGTACTTC. It codes for CASSLWAASSYEQYF. This sequence joins TRBV28 and TRBJ2-7, with D unclear. The germline gives CDR1 MDHEN, CDR2 SYDVKM. The V and J ends lost 0 bases and 0 bases respectively, with 9 bases between them. This CDR3 spans 15 amino acids.

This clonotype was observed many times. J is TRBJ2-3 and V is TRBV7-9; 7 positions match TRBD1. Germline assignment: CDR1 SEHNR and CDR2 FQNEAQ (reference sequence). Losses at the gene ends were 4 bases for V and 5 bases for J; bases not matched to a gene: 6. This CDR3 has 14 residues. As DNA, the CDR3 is TGTGCCAGCAGCTCCTGGACAGGCGAAGATACGCAGTATTTT. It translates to CASSSWTGEDTQYF. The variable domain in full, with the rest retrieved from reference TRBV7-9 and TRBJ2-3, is DTGVSQNPRHKITKRGQNVTFRCDPISEHNRLYWYRQTLGQGPEFLTYFQNEAQLEKSRLLSDRFSAERPKGSFSTLEIQRTEQGDSAMYLCASSSWTGEDTQYFGPGTRLTVL.

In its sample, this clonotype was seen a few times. Written as DNA, the CDR3 is TGTGCCAGCAGCTTAGGCAAAGGGGTCCAAGAGACCCAGTACTTC. This translates into CASSLGKGVQETQYF. The rearrangement links TRBV7-8 to TRBJ2-5; the D gene is possibly TRBD1 (5 bases). The CDR3 covers 15 residues. Trimming shortened V by 1 base and J by 1 base, and 10 bases separated the two germline ends. Germline loops: CDR1 SGHVS, CDR2 FQNEAQ.

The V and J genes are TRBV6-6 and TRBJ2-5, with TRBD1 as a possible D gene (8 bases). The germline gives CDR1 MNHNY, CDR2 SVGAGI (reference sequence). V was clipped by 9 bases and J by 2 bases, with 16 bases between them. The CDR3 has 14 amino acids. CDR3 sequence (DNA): TGTGCCAGTATGCTACAGGGGGGGCAAGAGACCCAGTACTTC. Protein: CASMLQGGQETQYF.

CDR3 loop: CASSQVLSLSLGDEQYF. In DNA form, the CDR3 reads TGCGCCAGCAGCCAAGTCCTAAGCCTGTCCCTCGGCGACGAGCAGTACTTC. This rearrangement joins TRBV4-1 to TRBJ2-7; D not resolved. The V and J ends lost 1 base and 5 bases respectively, with 21 bases between them. The V gene's germline CDR1 is MGHRA and CDR2 YSYEKL. This CDR3 comprises 17 residues.

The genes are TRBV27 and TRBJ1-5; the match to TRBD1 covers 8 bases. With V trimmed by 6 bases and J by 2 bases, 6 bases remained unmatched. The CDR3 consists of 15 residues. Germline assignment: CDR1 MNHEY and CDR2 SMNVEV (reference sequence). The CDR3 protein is CASSQGAGGNQPQHF. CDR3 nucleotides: TGTGCCAGCAGCCAGGGGGCAGGAGGCAATCAGCCCCAGCATTTT.

Here the CDR3 reads CASSPTLAAGWGTDTQYF. DNA for the CDR3: TGTGCCAGCAGCCCTACCCTCGCCGCAGGGTGGGGCACAGATACGCAGTATTTT. The chain combines TRBV7-9 with TRBJ2-3; D is perhaps TRBD1 (5 bases). The V gene lost 5 bases and the J gene lost 1 base, with 22 bases spanning the gap. The V gene's germline CDR1 is SEHNR and CDR2 FQNEAQ (reference sequence). This CDR3 region has 18 residues.